The 5 T cell receptor beta chains in this list originate from one sample, sequenced in a study of blood T cell repertoires in COVID-19. Sequenced by immunoSEQ multiplex PCR; TCRdb stores in-frame clones only, minus some. The sample carries over 200,000 clones, 85% to 90% recorded once. Sequencing was performed on PBMCs or T cells enriched from blood (not recorded which). The source is a man between 18 and 35 years old who had recovered from COVID-19.

The rearrangement joins TRBV11-2 to TRBJ1-4; no firm D call. The CDR3 sequence is 14 residues long. The germline V gene encodes CDR1 SGHAT and CDR2 FQNNGV. V shed 1 base and J shed 5 bases, with 8 bases lying between them. In nucleotides, the CDR3 is TGTGCCAGCAGCTTAGGCTTCCGGAATGAAAAACTGTTTTTT. Its protein product is CASSLGFRNEKLFF.

The chain uses TRBV5-4 and TRBJ1-2, with 8 bases that match TRBD1. The CDR3 is 14 residues long. Germline-derived CDR1 and CDR2 are SGHNT and YYREEE (reference sequence). With 0 bases clipped from V and 8 bases from J, the junction kept 6 bases outside the gene matches. The DNA for the CDR3 is TGTGCCAGCAGCTTGGGCCTCGGACAGGGCGGCTACACCTTC. Its translation: CASSLGLGQGGYTF.

CDR3 DNA sequence: TGTGCCAGCAGCTTAGGATGGCAGGGAAATCAGCCCCAGCATTTT. This codes for CASSLGWQGNQPQHF. The genes are TRBV7-8 and TRBJ1-5; TRBD1 might be the D (5 bases). Germline values: CDR1 SGHVS, CDR2 FQNEAQ. CDR3 length: 15 amino acids. The ends were cut back, 1 base at V and 4 bases at J, with 11 bases in the middle.

In its sample, this clone was seen once. The gene calls are TRBV5-8 and TRBJ1-1; D not resolved. Between the trimmed V and J ends, which lost 4 bases and 4 bases, there was a span of 8 bases. This CDR3 has 12 residues. Germline V CDR1 and CDR2: SGHTS, YDEGEE. CDR3 residues: CASSPRGTEAFF. The CDR3 bases are TGTGCCAGCAGCCCCCGGGGCACTGAAGCTTTCTTT.

This chain connects TRBV24-1 to TRBJ1-3; D possibly corresponds to TRBD1 (5 bases). The CDR3 length is 14 residues. V was pared by 9 bases and J by 2 bases, with 13 bases between. Germline values: CDR1 KGHDR, CDR2 SFDVKD. The DNA for the CDR3 is TGTGCCACCTCCACGGGGGAGCCTGGAAACACCATATATTTT. It codes for CATSTGEPGNTIYF.